A selection of T cell receptor beta chains follows, all from one sample in a study of T cell responses to AZD1222 COVID-19 vaccine. Some clones are missing from TCRdb's copy, which holds only in-frame ones; the method was immunoSEQ multiplex PCR. The sample has over 120,000 clones, 92% seen once. The sequencing used peripheral blood, collected on day 0 of AZD1222 vaccination. These receptors were taken from an adult in good health. The CDR3 runs from the conserved cysteine through the conserved F or W. A D gene is named only where the DNA matches it firmly. Some rows mark clone size as missing; the rest say once, few, many or name a class of expanded clone.

>NA|TRBJ1-5|13|NA|TRBV10-1
CASSPGLHQPQHF
TGCGCCAGCAGTCCAGGGCTACATCAGCCCCAGCATTTT
>TRBD2|TRBJ2-5|18|once|TRBV7-6
CASSLGTSGRAAEETQYF
TGTGCCAGCAGCTTAGGAACTAGCGGGAGGGCCGCGGAAGAGACCCAGTACTTC
>TRBD2|TRBJ2-7|18|NA|TRBV15
CATSRVVGAGTSRYEQYF
TGTGCCACCAGCAGAGTAGTTGGCGCCGGGACTAGCCGCTACGAGCAGTACTTC
>NA|TRBJ1-6|17|NA|TRBV21-1
CASVGGQGRCANSPLHF
TGTGCCAGCGTTGGGGGACAGGGTCGATGTGCTAATTCACCCCTCCACTTT
>TRBD1|TRBJ2-2|15|NA|TRBV27
CASSSGTGNTGELFF
TGTGCCAGCAGTTCTGGGACAGGGAACACCGGGGAGCTGTTTTTT
>NA|TRBJ2-1|12|NA|TRBV28
CASSISGNEQFF
TGTGCCAGCAGTATAAGTGGCAATGAGCAGTTCTTC
>NA|TRBJ2-1|14|NA|TRBV27
CASRKIQSNNEQFF
TGTGCCAGCAGGAAGATACAGAGTAACAATGAGCAGTTCTTC
>TRBD1|TRBJ1-3|15|once|TRBV9
CASSVGQGAGNTIYF
TGTGCCAGCAGCGTCGGACAGGGGGCGGGAAACACCATATATTTT
>NA|TRBJ1-2|16|NA|TRBV24-1
CATSDRTPGTFLGYTF
TGTGCCACCAGTGATAGAACGCCCGGGACATTCCTGGGCTACACCTTC
>NA|TRBJ2-1|20|NA|TRBV12-5
CASGLEPIRTLISSYNEQFF
TGTGCTAGTGGTTTGGAACCGATTAGGACACTCATCAGCTCCTACAATGAGCAGTTCTTC
>NA|TRBJ1-6|15|NA|TRBV5-4
CASSPPQGNNSPLHF
TGTGCCAGCAGCCCCCCCCAGGGGAATAATTCACCCCTCCACTTT
>NA|TRBJ2-7|13|NA|TRBV29-1
CSVYGQPDYEQYF
TGCAGCGTTTACGGACAGCCTGACTACGAGCAGTACTTC
>NA|TRBJ2-5|14|NA|TRBV6-5
CASRAGSPGETQYF
TGTGCCAGCCGAGCCGGGAGTCCTGGCGAGACCCAGTACTTC
>TRBD1|TRBJ1-5|15|NA|TRBV6-5
CASSTDRSQGQPQHF
TGTGCCAGCAGTACGGACAGGTCCCAGGGCCAGCCCCAGCATTTT
>NA|TRBJ2-1|16|NA|TRBV5-4
CASSLGGSTSYNEQFF
TGTGCCAGCAGCTTGGGGGGGAGCACAAGCTACAATGAGCAGTTCTTC
>TRBD1|TRBJ1-5|14|NA|TRBV5-1
CASSEGPGGQPQHF
TGCGCCAGCAGCGAGGGCCCAGGGGGTCAGCCCCAGCATTTT
>NA|TRBJ1-1|14|NA|TRBV10-1
CASSGLGRNTEAFF
TGCGCCAGCAGTGGACTAGGGAGAAACACTGAAGCTTTCTTT
>NA|TRBJ1-6|12|NA|TRBV19
CASTDRGSPLHF
TGTGCCAGTACGGACCGGGGCTCACCCCTCCACTTT
>NA|TRBJ2-5|13|NA|TRBV7-8
CASSLHTGETQYF
TGTGCCAGCAGCCTCCATACAGGAGAGACCCAGTACTTC
>NA|TRBJ2-2|14|NA|TRBV5-1
CASSPGINTGELFF
TGCGCCAGCAGCCCAGGAATTAACACCGGGGAGCTGTTTTTT
>TRBD1|TRBJ1-1|14|NA|TRBV29-1
CSVWTGRLNTEAFF
TGCAGCGTCTGGACAGGCCGACTGAACACTGAAGCTTTCTTT
>NA|TRBJ2-6|14|NA|TRBV6-4
CASKTGNGANVLTF
TGTGCCAGCAAAACAGGGAACGGGGCCAACGTCCTGACTTTC
>TRBD1|TRBJ2-7|13|few|TRBV12-3/TRBV12-4
CASMTDRGREQYF
TGTGCCAGCATGACGGACAGGGGACGCGAGCAGTACTTC
>TRBD1|TRBJ1-1|16|NA|TRBV19
CASTTLGTGKMGEAFF
TGTGCCAGTACCACCTTGGGGACAGGGAAAATGGGTGAAGCTTTCTTT
>NA|TRBJ1-1|15|few|TRBV19
CASTRGFPGGTEAFF
TGTGCCAGTACCCGGGGGTTCCCCGGAGGGACTGAAGCTTTCTTT
>NA|TRBJ2-2|17|NA|TRBV10-3
CAISGPGDGGNTGELFF
TGTGCCATCAGTGGGCCGGGAGACGGGGGAAACACCGGGGAGCTGTTTTTT
>NA|TRBJ2-7|12|NA|TRBV28
CASSLGVHEQYF
TGTGCCAGCAGTTTAGGGGTACATGAGCAGTACTTC
>TRBD1|TRBJ1-4|16|NA|TRBV3-1/TRBV3-2
CASSDRPDRGKEKLFF
TGTGCCAGCAGCGACCGACCGGACAGGGGGAAGGAAAAACTGTTTTTT
>TRBD2|TRBJ2-7|15|NA|TRBV27
CASSLLAGVATEQYF
TGTGCCAGCAGTCTACTAGCGGGAGTCGCAACCGAGCAGTACTTC
>NA|TRBJ1-1|14|once|TRBV6-5
CASSSRTGNTEAFF
TGTGCCAGCAGTTCCAGAACAGGGAACACTGAAGCTTTCTTT
>NA|TRBJ1-2|13|NA|TRBV28
CASSSPDAYGYTF
TGTGCCAGCAGTTCTCCTGACGCCTATGGCTACACCTTC
>NA|TRBJ2-5|15|NA|TRBV11-2
CASSIPTGLLETQYF
TGTGCCAGCAGCATCCCCACGGGACTGCTAGAGACCCAGTACTTC
>NA|TRBJ2-7|14|NA|TRBV10-3
CAISESLGWGEQYF
TGTGCCATCAGTGAGTCCCTAGGGTGGGGAGAGCAGTACTTC
>NA|TRBJ2-7|13|once|TRBV4-3
CASSQDGVMEQYF
TGCGCCAGCAGCCAAGACGGTGTGATGGAGCAGTACTTC
>NA|TRBJ1-3|15|NA|TRBV7-9
CASSLAMLLGNTIYF
TGTGCCAGCAGCTTAGCCATGCTCTTAGGAAACACCATATATTTT
>TRBD1|TRBJ1-1|16|NA|TRBV19
CASSISDRGHRTEAFF
TGTGCCAGTAGTATCTCGGACAGGGGGCATAGAACTGAAGCTTTCTTT
>NA|TRBJ2-3|11|NA|TRBV20-1
CSASVVDTQYF
TGCAGTGCTAGCGTAGTAGATACGCAGTATTTT
>NA|TRBJ2-2|16|NA|TRBV6-5
CASSYGQGRNTGELFF
TGTGCCAGCAGTTACGGGCAGGGGAGGAACACCGGGGAGCTGTTTTTT
>NA|TRBJ2-5|13|NA|TRBV9
CASSGSRGETQYF
TGTGCCAGCAGCGGATCAAGAGGGGAGACCCAGTACTTC
>NA|TRBJ2-1|13|NA|TRBV18
CASSSGPGPEQFF
TGTGCCAGCTCATCGGGTCCGGGTCCTGAGCAGTTCTTC
>TRBD1|TRBJ1-6|14|NA|TRBV12-5
CASGLGQARGPLHF
TGTGCTAGTGGTCTCGGACAGGCTCGGGGGCCCCTCCACTTT
>NA|TRBJ2-4|13|NA|TRBV6-4
CASSEGQGNIQYF
TGTGCCAGCAGTGAAGGGCAGGGAAACATTCAGTACTTC
>NA|TRBJ2-5|15|NA|TRBV5-6
CASSLVGVGGETQYF
TGTGCCAGCAGCTTGGTCGGGGTAGGGGGAGAGACCCAGTACTTC
>TRBD2|TRBJ2-2|13|NA|TRBV10-1
CASSVGGTGELFF
TGCGCTAGCAGTGTCGGGGGGACCGGGGAGCTGTTTTTT
>NA|TRBJ2-3|14|NA|TRBV7-2
CASSLVAEGDTQYF
TGTGCCAGCAGCTTAGTAGCGGAGGGGGATACGCAGTATTTT